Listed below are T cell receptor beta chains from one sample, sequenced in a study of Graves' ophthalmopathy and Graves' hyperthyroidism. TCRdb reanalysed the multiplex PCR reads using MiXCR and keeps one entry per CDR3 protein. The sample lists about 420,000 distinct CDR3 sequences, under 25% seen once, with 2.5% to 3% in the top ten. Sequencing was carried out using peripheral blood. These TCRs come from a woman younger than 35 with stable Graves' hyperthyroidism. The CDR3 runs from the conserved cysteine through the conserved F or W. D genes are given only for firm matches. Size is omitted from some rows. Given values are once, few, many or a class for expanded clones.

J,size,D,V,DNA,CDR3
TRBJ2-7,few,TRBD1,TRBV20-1,TGCAGTGCTAGAGGGAAGCCGGGACAGGATTACTACGAGCAGTACTTC,CSARGKPGQDYYEQYF
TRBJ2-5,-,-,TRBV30,TGTGCCTGGAGTGGGCTGGGAAAGACCCAGTACTTC,CAWSGLGKTQYF
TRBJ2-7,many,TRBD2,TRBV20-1,TGCAGTGCATACGGACTAGCGGCTTCCGAGCAGTACTTC,CSAYGLAASEQYF
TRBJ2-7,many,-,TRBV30,TGTGCCTGGAGGTCGGACAACTACGAGCAGTACTTC,CAWRSDNYEQYF
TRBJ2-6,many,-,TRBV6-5,TGTGCCAGCAGTTACTCGAGAGACGCACTCTGGGCCAACGTCCTGACTTTC,CASSYSRDALWANVLTF
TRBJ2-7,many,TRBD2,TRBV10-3,TGTGCCATCAAGACTAGCGAAACCTACGAGCAGTACTTC,CAIKTSETYEQYF
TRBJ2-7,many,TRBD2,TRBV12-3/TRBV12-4,TGTGCCAGCAGTTCTAGCGGGAGGCGCTCCTACGAGCAGTACTTC,CASSSSGRRSYEQYF
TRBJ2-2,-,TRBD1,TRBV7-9,TGTGCCAGCAGCGACAGGGGATCCGGGGAGCTGTTTTTT,CASSDRGSGELFF
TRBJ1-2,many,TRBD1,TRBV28,TGTGCCAGCAGTTCGGACAGGCCCTATGGCTACACCTTC,CASSSDRPYGYTF
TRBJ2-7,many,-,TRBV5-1,TGCGCCAGCAGCCCGGCTGGAGGGTCGGGAGAGCAGTACTTC,CASSPAGGSGEQYF
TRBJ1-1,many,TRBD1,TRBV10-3,TGTGCCACGACAGGGCAATATGCCACTGAAGCTTTCTTT,CATTGQYATEAFF
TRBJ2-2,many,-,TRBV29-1,TGCAGCGTTGAAAGGGCGGGGAGCCCCGGGGAGCTGTTTTTT,CSVERAGSPGELFF
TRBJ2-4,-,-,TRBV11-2,TGTGCCAGCAGCTTAGTATCGACTAGGTCGGGGGCCAAAAACATTCAGTACTTC,CASSLVSTRSGAKNIQYF
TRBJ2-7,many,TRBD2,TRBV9,TGTGCCAGCAGCGACGGGACTAGCGTGGCCGAGCAGTACTTC,CASSDGTSVAEQYF
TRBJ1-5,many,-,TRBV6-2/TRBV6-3,TGTGCCAGCAGCCTATTTTACCACAGGGCTGTTCAGCCCCAGCATTTT,CASSLFYHRAVQPQHF
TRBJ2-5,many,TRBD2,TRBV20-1,TGCAGTGCCCCCCCGGGACTAGCACCAGAGACCCAGTACTTC,CSAPPGLAPETQYF
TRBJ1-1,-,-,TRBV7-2,TGTGCCAGCAGCTTAGCTGCGGGGCTGAACACTGAAGCTTTCTTT,CASSLAAGLNTEAFF
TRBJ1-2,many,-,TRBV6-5,TGTGCCAGCAGAGGACAGACGATTAACTATGGCTACACCTTC,CASRGQTINYGYTF
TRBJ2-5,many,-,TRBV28,TGTGCCAGCAGTCCCTCCGTTGAGACCCAGTACTTC,CASSPSVETQYF
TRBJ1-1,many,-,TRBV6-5,TGTGCCTCGGGACCGTTGAACACTGAAGCTTTCTTT,CASGPLNTEAFF
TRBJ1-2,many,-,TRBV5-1,TGCGCCAGCAGCTCCCGACAGGATGGGTTAGGCTACACCTTC,CASSSRQDGLGYTF
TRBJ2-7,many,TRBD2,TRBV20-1,TGCAGTGCTAGAGATTGGACTAGCGGGACCTACGAGCAGTACTTC,CSARDWTSGTYEQYF
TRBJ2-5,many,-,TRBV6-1,TGTGCCAGCAGTGAAGCGCTTCGAGAGACCCAGTACTTC,CASSEALRETQYF
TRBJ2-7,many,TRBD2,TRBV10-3,TGTGCCATCAGTGAGTCGACACCGGGACTAGCGGGAACCTACGAGCAGTACTTC,CAISESTPGLAGTYEQYF
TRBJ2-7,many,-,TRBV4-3,TGCGCCAGCAGCCAAGACTACCAGGGCGCCTACGAGCAGTACTTC,CASSQDYQGAYEQYF
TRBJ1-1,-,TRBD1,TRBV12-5,TGTGCTAGTGGTTTAGGGACAGCTAACACTGAAGCTTTCTTT,CASGLGTANTEAFF
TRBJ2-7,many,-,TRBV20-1,TGCAGTGCTAGAAGCCAGCGGTCAAGCTCCTACGAGCAGTACTTC,CSARSQRSSSYEQYF
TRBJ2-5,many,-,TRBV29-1,TGCAGCGTTGAGAAAGGGGCCGAAGAGACCCAGTACTTC,CSVEKGAEETQYF
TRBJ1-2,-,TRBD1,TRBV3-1,TGTGCCAGCAGCCAAGAAAGGTACTCCCGGGACAGGGGAGTAGGCTACACCTTC,CASSQERYSRDRGVGYTF
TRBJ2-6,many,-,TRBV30,TGTGCCTGGAACGGACCAGGGGTAGCTGGGGCCAACGTCCTGACTTTC,CAWNGPGVAGANVLTF
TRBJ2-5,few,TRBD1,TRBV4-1,TGCGCCAGCAGCCAAGACCCCCAGGGGGAAGAGACCCAGTACTTC,CASSQDPQGEETQYF
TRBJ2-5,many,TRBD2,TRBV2,TGTGCCAGCAGTGAACTAGCGGGATTGGAGACCCAGTACTTC,CASSELAGLETQYF
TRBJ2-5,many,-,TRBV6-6,TGTGCCACCGCTGGCCGGGACAAATACCAAGAGACCCAGTACTTC,CATAGRDKYQETQYF
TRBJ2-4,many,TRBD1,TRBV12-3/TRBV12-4,TGTGCCAGCGGGACAGGGGCGGACATTCAGTACTTC,CASGTGADIQYF
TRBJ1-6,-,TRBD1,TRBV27,TGTGCCAGCAGTTTATCTAGACCAGGGGGTTCACCCCTCCACTTT,CASSLSRPGGSPLHF